The present TCR beta chain was sequenced within a study of T-cell reconstitution after alpha-beta-depleted transplantation in children. Trimming pared 1 base from V and 10 bases from J, leaving 11 bases between. There are 14 residues in the CDR3. The germline V gene encodes CDR1 KGHSH and CDR2 LQKENI. For TCRbeta, the library was prepared with unique molecular identifiers. TCRdb reprocessed the PCR reads via MiXCR and lists one record per CDR3 protein. Of some 500,000 distinct CDR3 sequences in the sample, 15% to 20% are singletons; the top ten hold approximately 3%. V gene TRBV18 combines with J gene TRBJ1-6; the D is unclear. The clonotype comes from a human donor who donated a stem cell graft to a child with acute lymphoblastic leukemia. Here the sequenced sample was PBMCs from the stem cell graft donor, taken from the stem cell graft. In nucleotides, the CDR3 is TGTGCCAGCTCACCACACAGAGCTAGCTCACCCCTCCACTTT. Amino acids: CASSPHRASSPLHF.